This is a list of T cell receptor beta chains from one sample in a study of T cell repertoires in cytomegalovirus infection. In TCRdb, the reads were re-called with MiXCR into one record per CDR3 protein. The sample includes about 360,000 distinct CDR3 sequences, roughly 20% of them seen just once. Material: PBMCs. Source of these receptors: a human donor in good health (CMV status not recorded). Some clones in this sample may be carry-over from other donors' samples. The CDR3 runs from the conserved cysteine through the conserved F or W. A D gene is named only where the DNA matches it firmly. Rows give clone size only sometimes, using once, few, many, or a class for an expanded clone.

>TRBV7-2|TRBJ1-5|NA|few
CASSLEMGTDQPQHF
TGTGCCAGCAGCTTAGAAATGGGGACGGATCAGCCCCAGCATTTT
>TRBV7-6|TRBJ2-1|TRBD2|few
CASSPSTSGSHEQFF
TGTGCCAGCAGCCCCTCGACTAGCGGGAGCCATGAGCAGTTCTTC
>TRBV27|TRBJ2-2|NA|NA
CASSLGRAVGELFF
TGTGCCAGCAGTTTAGGTAGAGCGGTCGGGGAGCTGTTTTTT
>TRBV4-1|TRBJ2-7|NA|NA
CASSHPGGRYVYEQYF
TGCGCCAGCAGCCACCCGGGTGGAAGATACGTCTACGAGCAGTACTTC
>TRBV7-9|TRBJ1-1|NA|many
CASSLELFMNTEAFF
TGTGCCAGCAGCTTAGAGCTCTTCATGAACACTGAAGCTTTCTTT
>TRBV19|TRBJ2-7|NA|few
CASSTRVRGASYEQYF
TGTGCCAGTAGTACCCGAGTGCGGGGCGCCTCCTACGAGCAGTACTTC
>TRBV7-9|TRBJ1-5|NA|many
CASSLGTTTNQPQHF
TGTGCCAGCAGCTTAGGGACAACGACCAATCAGCCCCAGCATTTT
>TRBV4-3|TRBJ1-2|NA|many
CASSQVSGRNGYTF
TGCGCCAGCAGCCAAGTATCCGGGAGAAATGGCTACACCTTC
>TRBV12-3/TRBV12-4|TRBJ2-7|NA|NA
CASSRRGGAYEQYF
TGTGCCAGCAGCCGCAGGGGGGGAGCCTACGAGCAGTACTTC
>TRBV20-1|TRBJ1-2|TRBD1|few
CSARDGLGTGWGYGYTF
TGCAGTGCTAGAGATGGCCTGGGGACAGGATGGGGGTATGGCTACACCTTC
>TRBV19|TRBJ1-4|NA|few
CASSIGEGTTNEKLFF
TGTGCCAGTAGTATCGGTGAGGGGACGACTAATGAAAAACTGTTTTTT
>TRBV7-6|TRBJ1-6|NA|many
CASSREGANSPLHF
TGTGCCAGCAGCCGGGAGGGTGCCAATTCACCCCTCCACTTT
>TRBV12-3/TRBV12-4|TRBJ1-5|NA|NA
CASRSNNQPQHF
TGTGCCAGCAGATCTAACAATCAGCCCCAGCATTTT
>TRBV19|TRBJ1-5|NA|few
CASSPGLMRVLDQPQHF
TGTGCCAGTAGCCCCGGACTGATGAGGGTCTTAGATCAGCCCCAGCATTTT
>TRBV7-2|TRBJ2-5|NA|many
CASSLQLGLQETQYF
TGTGCCAGCAGCCTTCAGCTGGGACTCCAAGAGACCCAGTACTTC